This T cell receptor (beta chain) was documented in a study of CD8 T cells in Susac syndrome. Control patients had untreated stable or active relapsing-remitting multiple sclerosis by revised McDonald criteria. Findings and limits, study-wide: It was acknowledged by the study that relatively few individuals were included in its TCR sequencing and HLA analysis.

The CDR3 is 15 residues long. The V gene end was trimmed by 0 bases and the J gene end by 6 bases; junction bases not matched to a gene: 2. Germline CDR1 reads MNHNS; CDR2 reads SASEGT. An input of about 0.45 to 1 ug of RNA was subjected to reverse transcription using random hexamers. Across 54 Vbeta and 13 Jbeta, TCR beta CDR3 was amplified with immunoSEQ multiplex PCR. TCRdb reprocessed the immunoSEQ multiplex PCR reads via MiXCR and lists one record per CDR3 protein. Among more than 90,000 distinct CDR3 sequences listed, 85% to 95% were seen once. As concerns this clonotype: Its antigen remains unknown.

The sequence was obtained from a human donor with multiple sclerosis. This sequence joins TRBV6-1 and TRBJ1-6; the match to TRBD1 covers 7 bases. The specimen was CD4+ T cells from PBMCs. The CDR3 region has the DNA TGTGCCAGCAGTGAAGCGCCAGGGGGTAATTCACCCCTCCACTTT. The encoded protein is CASSEAPGGNSPLHF.